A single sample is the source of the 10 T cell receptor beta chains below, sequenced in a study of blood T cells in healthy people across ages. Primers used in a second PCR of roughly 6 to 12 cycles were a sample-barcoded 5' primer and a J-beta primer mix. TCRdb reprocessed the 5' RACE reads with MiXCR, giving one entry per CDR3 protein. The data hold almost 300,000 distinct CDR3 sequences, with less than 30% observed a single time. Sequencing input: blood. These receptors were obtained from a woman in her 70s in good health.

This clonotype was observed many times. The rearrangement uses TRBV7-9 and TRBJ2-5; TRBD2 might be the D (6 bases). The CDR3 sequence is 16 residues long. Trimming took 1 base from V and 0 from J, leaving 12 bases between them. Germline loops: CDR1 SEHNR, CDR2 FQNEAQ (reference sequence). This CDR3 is CASSLDVSGYQETQYF. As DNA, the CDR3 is TGTGCCAGCAGCTTAGACGTTAGCGGCTACCAAGAGACCCAGTACTTC.

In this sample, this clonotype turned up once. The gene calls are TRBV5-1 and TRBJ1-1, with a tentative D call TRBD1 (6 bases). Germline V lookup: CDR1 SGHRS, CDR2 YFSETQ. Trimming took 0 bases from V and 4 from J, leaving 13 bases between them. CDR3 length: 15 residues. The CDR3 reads CASSLARGAITEAFF. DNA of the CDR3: TGCGCCAGCAGCTTGGCTCGGGGGGCCATCACTGAAGCTTTCTTT.

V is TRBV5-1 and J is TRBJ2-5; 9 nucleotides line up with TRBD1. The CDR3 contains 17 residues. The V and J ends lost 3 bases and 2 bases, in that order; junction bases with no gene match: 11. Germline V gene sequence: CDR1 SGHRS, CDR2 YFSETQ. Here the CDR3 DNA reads TGCGCCAGCAGCTCAAACCCCTGGGGACAGGGTCAAGAGACCCAGTACTTC. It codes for CASSSNPWGQGQETQYF.

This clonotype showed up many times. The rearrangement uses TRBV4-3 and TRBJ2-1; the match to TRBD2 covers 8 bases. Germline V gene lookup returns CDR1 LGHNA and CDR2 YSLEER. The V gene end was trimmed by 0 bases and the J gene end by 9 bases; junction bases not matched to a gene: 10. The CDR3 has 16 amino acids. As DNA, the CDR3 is TGCGCCAGCAGCCAAGATAGAAAAACTAGCGGATCTGAGCAGTTCTTC. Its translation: CASSQDRKTSGSEQFF.

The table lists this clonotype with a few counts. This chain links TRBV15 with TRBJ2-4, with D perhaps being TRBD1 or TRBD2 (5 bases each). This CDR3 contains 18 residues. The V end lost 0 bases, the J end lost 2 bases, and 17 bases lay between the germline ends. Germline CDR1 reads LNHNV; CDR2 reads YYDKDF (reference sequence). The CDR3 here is CATSRDQGVEGTKNIQYF. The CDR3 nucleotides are TGTGCCACCAGCAGAGATCAAGGGGTAGAGGGGACCAAAAACATTCAGTACTTC.

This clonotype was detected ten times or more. The CDR3 is CASSPPPLSGSYEQYF. The CDR3 coding sequence is TGTGCCAGCAGCCCGCCCCCCCTCAGCGGAAGCTACGAGCAGTACTTC. The V call is TRBV7-2, the J call TRBJ2-7, with TRBD2 as a possible D gene (5 bases). Trimming pared 5 bases from V and 3 bases from J, leaving 20 bases between. The CDR3 spans 16 residues. Germline CDR1 SGHTA, CDR2 FQGNSA.

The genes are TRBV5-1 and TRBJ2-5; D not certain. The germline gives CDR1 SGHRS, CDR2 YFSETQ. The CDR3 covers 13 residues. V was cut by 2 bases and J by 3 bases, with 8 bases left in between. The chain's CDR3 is CASSFYGEETQYF. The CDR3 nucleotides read TGCGCCAGCAGCTTTTACGGAGAAGAGACCCAGTACTTC.

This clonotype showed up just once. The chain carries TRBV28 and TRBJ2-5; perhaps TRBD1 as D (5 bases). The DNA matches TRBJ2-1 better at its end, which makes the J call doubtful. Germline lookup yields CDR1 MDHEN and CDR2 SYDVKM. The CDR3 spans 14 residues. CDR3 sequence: CASSGALGFNEQFF. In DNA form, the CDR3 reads TGTGCCAGCAGTGGGGCTTTAGGTTTCAATGAGCAGTTCTTC.

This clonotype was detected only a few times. DNA of the CDR3: TGTGCCAGCAGACGGGACCTAAGCTCTGGGGCCAACGTCCTGACTTTC. Protein sequence: CASRRDLSSGANVLTF. The V and J genes are TRBV5-5 and TRBJ2-6; either TRBD1 or TRBD2 may supply D (5 bases each). This CDR3 is 16 amino acids long. Trimming removed 5 bases at V and 0 bases at J, with 12 bases between. Germline CDR1 and CDR2: SGHKS and YYEKEE (reference sequence).

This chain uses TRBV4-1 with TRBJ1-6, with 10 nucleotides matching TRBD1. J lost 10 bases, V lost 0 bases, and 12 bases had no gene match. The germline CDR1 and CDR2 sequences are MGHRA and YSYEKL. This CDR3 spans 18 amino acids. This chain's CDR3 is CASSQEGAGQGWGSPLHF. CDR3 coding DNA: TGCGCCAGCAGCCAAGAAGGGGCGGGACAGGGGTGGGGATCACCCCTCCACTTT.